This entry is about one T cell receptor (beta chain). This sample stems from a study of monozygotic twins with inflammatory bowel disease. Using the 5' RACE reads, TCRdb records one entry per CDR3 protein without DNA. In total, the table holds fewer than 400,000 distinct CDR3 sequences. The sequence derives from a human donor with ulcerative colitis or Crohn's disease, or a healthy co-twin of an affected twin (not recorded which). Sequencing input: blood.

The CDR3 is CAGSYEAGYQETQYF. V is TRBV6-2 or TRBV6-3 and J is TRBJ2-5; TCRdb lists TRBD2, though no DNA is available to test this call. The CDR3 runs to 15 residues. The germline gives CDR1 MNHEY, CDR2 SVGEGT.